What follows are 10 T cell receptor beta chains derived from one specimen sequenced in a study of blood T cell repertoires in COVID-19. Sequenced by immunoSEQ multiplex PCR; TCRdb stores in-frame clones only, minus some. The table records tens of thousands of clones, 86% of them present only once. Material for sequencing was peripheral blood. These receptors originate from a woman of 80 years or more with acute or convalescent COVID-19.

The rearrangement links TRBV5-1 to TRBJ1-6; possibly TRBD1 for D (6 bases). CDR3 length: 18 amino acids. CDR1 is SGHRS and CDR2 is YFSETQ in the germline V gene. V was trimmed by 5 bases and J by 6 bases, leaving 24 bases between them. This chain's CDR3 is CASRGSISGAYGNSPLHF. The CDR3 DNA is TGCGCCAGCAGAGGCTCGATTTCAGGGGCTTATGGTAATTCACCCCTCCACTTT.

This chain connects TRBV11-2 to TRBJ2-1; D might be TRBD2 (6 bases). This CDR3 region has 16 residues. Trimming removed 4 bases from V and 0 bases from J, with 13 bases in between. The germline V gene encodes CDR1 SGHAT and CDR2 FQNNGV. The CDR3 loop is CASSSNSGRSYNEQFF. DNA of the CDR3: TGTGCCAGCAGCTCAAATAGCGGCCGCTCCTACAATGAGCAGTTCTTC. Supplemented by reference TRBV11-2 and TRBJ2-1, the full variable domain reads EAGVAQSPRYKIIEKRQSVAFWCNPISGHATLYWYQQILGQGPKLLIQFQNNGVVDDSQLPKDRFSAERLKGVDSTLKIQPAKLEDSAVYLCASSSNSGRSYNEQFFGPGTRLTVL.

The chain couples TRBV9 to TRBJ2-1; 8 nucleotides agree with TRBD2. J lost 8 bases, V lost 2 bases, and 12 bases had no gene match. The CDR3 consists of 16 residues. CDR1 SGDLS and CDR2 YYNGEE come from the germline V gene. The CDR3 is CASSVGSKRETDEQFF. CDR3 sequence (DNA): TGTGCCAGCAGCGTCGGATCGAAGCGGGAGACGGATGAGCAGTTCTTC.

The chain combines TRBV7-8 with TRBJ2-3, with 7 bases identical to TRBD1. Per the germline V gene, CDR1 is SGHVS and CDR2 is FQNEAQ. This CDR3 region has 15 residues. V shed 4 bases, J shed 8 bases, and the junction held 12 bases outside the gene matches. DNA for the CDR3: TGTGCCAGCAGCTACCCGGGACAGATTTACCGTACGCAGTATTTT. It translates to CASSYPGQIYRTQYF.

A few counts support this clone. The chain is built from TRBV18 and TRBJ2-1; D perhaps matches TRBD2 (6 bases). Germline CDR1 KGHSH, CDR2 LQKENI. CDR3 length: 11 residues. Deletions cut 5 bases from V and 9 bases from J, with 8 bases between. CDR3 in amino acids: CASSSGLEQFF. CDR3 DNA: TGTGCCAGCTCATCGGGACTTGAGCAGTTCTTC.

This clone has a single count. The chain uses TRBV7-9 and TRBJ1-1, with no clear D. Germline loops: CDR1 SEHNR, CDR2 FQNEAQ (reference sequence). The CDR3 loop spans 13 amino acids. The germline V and J ends were trimmed by 3 bases and 8 bases, with 13 bases remaining between them. CDR3 protein: CASSFPVSKEAFF. The CDR3 nucleotides are TGTGCCAGCAGCTTTCCGGTTAGTAAAGAAGCTTTCTTT.

V is TRBV9 and J is TRBJ2-1; 11 bases fit TRBD2. Germline-derived CDR1 and CDR2 are SGDLS and YYNGEE. The J segment lost 0 bases and the V segment lost 4 bases, leaving 3 bases of the junction unmatched. This CDR3 region has 16 residues. CDR3 nucleotide sequence: TGTGCCAGCAGCTCTAGCGGGAGGTCCTCCTACAATGAGCAGTTCTTC. It encodes CASSSSGRSSYNEQFF.

The rearrangement links TRBV7-3 to TRBJ1-6, with TRBD1 as a possible D gene (5 bases). With 4 bases removed from V and 5 bases from J, the gap between germline ends came to 6 bases. CDR3 length equals 13 residues. CDR1 and CDR2 from the germline V gene are SGHTA and FQGTGA. The CDR3 loop is CASSWGDNSPLHF. The CDR3 bases are TGTGCCAGCAGCTGGGGGGATAATTCACCCCTCCACTTT.

This clone is judged medium-sized. V gene TRBV6-4 combines with J gene TRBJ1-6; 11 nucleotides line up with TRBD1. CDR3 size: 15 residues. Germline CDR1 and CDR2: MRHNA and SNTAGT. With 5 bases clipped from V and 6 bases from J, the junction kept 3 bases outside the gene matches. The CDR3 nucleotides read TGTGCCAGCAGTCCGGGACAGGGGGTTAATTCACCCCTCCACTTT. It is translated as CASSPGQGVNSPLHF.

V is TRBV18 and J is TRBJ1-4; possible D gene TRBD1, 6 bases. The germline V and J ends were trimmed by 2 bases and 7 bases, with 11 bases remaining between them. The germline gives CDR1 KGHSH, CDR2 LQKENI. The length of the CDR3 is 14 residues. CDR3 sequence reads: CASSPGGAGEKLFF. CDR3 DNA sequence: TGTGCCAGCTCACCAGGGGGCGCGGGTGAAAAACTGTTTTTT.